This T cell receptor beta chain was identified during a study of T-cell reconstitution after alpha-beta-depleted transplantation in children. A library of TCRbeta sequences, prepared with unique molecular identifiers, was generated. TCRdb re-called the PCR reads through MiXCR, storing one row per CDR3 protein. The table lists hundreds of thousands of distinct CDR3 sequences, approximately 15% of them singletons. Trimming took off 4 bases at V and 3 bases at J, with 18 bases between the two ends. The CDR3 runs 15 residues. Germline CDR1 SQVTM, CDR2 ANQGSEA. This clonotype was recorded many times. The rearrangement joins TRBV29-1 to TRBJ2-5; D ambiguous. The clonotype originates from a human donor who donated a stem cell graft to a child with acute myeloid leukemia. Sequencing was performed on PBMCs from the stem cell graft donor, taken from the stem cell graft. The CDR3 loop reads CSVAPPTRVKETQYF. For the CDR3, the DNA is TGCAGCGTTGCCCCCCCCACACGTGTCAAAGAGACCCAGTACTTC.